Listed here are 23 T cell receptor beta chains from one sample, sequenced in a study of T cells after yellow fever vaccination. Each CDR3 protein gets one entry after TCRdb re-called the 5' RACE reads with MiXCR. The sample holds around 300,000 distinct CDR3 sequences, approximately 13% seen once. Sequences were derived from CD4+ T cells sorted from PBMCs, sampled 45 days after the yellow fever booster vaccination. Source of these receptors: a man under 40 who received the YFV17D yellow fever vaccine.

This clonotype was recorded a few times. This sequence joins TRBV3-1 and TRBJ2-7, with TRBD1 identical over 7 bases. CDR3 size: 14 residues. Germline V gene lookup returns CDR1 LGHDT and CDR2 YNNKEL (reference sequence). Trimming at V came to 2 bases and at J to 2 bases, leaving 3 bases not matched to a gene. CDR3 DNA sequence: TGTGCCAGCAGCCAACGGGACAGAACCTACGAGCAGTACTTC. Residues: CASSQRDRTYEQYF.

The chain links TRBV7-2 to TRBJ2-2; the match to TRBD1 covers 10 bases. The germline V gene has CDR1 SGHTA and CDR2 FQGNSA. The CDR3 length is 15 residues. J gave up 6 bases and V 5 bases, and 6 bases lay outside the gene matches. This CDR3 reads CASSVWTGGSGELFF. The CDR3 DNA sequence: TGTGCCAGCAGCGTATGGACAGGGGGTTCCGGGGAGCTGTTTTTT.

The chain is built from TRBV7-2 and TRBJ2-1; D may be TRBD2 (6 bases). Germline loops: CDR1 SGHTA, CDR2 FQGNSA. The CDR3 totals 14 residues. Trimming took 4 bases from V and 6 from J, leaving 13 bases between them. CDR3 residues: CASSSYGSFNEQFF. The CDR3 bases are TGTGCCAGCAGCTCTTACGGGAGTTTCAATGAGCAGTTCTTC.

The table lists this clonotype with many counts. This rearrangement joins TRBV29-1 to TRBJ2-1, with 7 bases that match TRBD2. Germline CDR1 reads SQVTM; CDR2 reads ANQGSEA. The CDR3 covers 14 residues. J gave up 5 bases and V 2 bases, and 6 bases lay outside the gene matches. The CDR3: CSVEYSSGNNEQFF. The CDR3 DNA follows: TGCAGCGTTGAATACTCTAGCGGCAACAATGAGCAGTTCTTC.

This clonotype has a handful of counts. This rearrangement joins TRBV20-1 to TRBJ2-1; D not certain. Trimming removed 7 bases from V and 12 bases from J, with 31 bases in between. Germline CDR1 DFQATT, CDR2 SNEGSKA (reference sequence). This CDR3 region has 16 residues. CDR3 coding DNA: TGCAGTGGGCTAGGATTGGCTAGTAGGGTTTTGGTTCGGCAGTTCTTC. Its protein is CSGLGLASRVLVRQFF.

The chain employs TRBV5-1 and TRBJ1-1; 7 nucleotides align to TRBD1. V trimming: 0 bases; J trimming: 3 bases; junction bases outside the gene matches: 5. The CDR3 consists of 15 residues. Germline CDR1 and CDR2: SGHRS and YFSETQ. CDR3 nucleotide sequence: TGCGCCAGCAGCTTGGTGTCAGGGGGGGACACTGAAGCTTTCTTT. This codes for CASSLVSGGDTEAFF.

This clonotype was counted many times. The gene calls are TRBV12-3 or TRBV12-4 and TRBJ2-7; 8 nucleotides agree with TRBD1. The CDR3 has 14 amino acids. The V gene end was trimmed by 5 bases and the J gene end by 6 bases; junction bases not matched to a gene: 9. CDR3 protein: CASSPGQGRAEQYF. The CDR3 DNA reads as TGTGCCAGCAGTCCAGGACAGGGTCGTGCCGAGCAGTACTTC.

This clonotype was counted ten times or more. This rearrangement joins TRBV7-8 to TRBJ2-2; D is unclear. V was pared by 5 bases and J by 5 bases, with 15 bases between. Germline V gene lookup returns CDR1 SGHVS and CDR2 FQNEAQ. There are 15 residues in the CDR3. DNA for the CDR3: TGTGCCAGCAGCCGCCCAGGATCAAGGACCGGGGAGCTGTTTTTT. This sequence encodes CASSRPGSRTGELFF.

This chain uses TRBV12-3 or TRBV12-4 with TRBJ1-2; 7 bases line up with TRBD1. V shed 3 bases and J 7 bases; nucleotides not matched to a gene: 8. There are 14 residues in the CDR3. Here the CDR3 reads CASSFAGGFSGYTF. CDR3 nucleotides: TGTGCCAGCAGTTTTGCAGGGGGATTTAGTGGCTACACCTTC.

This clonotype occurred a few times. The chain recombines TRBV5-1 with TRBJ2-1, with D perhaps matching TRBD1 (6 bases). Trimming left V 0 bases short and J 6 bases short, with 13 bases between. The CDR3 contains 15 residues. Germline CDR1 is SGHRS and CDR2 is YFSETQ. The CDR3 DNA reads TGCGCCAGCAGCTTGGGTCAGGGGTGGGCCAATGAGCAGTTCTTC. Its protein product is CASSLGQGWANEQFF.

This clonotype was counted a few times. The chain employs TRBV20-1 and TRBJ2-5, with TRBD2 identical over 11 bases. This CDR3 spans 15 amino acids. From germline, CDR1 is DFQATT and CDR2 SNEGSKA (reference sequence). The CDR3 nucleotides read TGCAGGGGAACAGAAGGACTAGCGGGCCAAGAGACCCAGTACTTC. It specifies CRGTEGLAGQETQYF.

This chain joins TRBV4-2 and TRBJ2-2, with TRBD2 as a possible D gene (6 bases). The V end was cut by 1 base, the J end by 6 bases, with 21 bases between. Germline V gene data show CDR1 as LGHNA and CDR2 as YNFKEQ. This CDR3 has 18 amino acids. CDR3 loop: CASSQGLAGLPFAGELFF. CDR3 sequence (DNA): TGTGCCAGCAGCCAAGGGCTTGCGGGGCTACCCTTCGCCGGGGAGCTGTTTTTT.

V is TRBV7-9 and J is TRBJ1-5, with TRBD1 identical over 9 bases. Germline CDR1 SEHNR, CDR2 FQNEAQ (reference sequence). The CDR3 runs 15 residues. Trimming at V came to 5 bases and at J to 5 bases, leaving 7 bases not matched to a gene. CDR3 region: CASSTDRGNYQPQHF. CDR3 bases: TGTGCCAGCAGCACAGACAGGGGGAACTATCAGCCCCAGCATTTT.

The CDR3 loop is CASSPGPLGEQFF. The CDR3 DNA is TGTGCCAGCAGCCCCGGGCCCCTCGGGGAGCAGTTCTTC. The chain has TRBV5-6 and TRBJ2-1, with D uncertain. Germline V lookup: CDR1 SGHDT, CDR2 YYEEEE. CDR3 size: 13 residues. Trimming removed 4 bases at V and 10 bases at J, with 15 bases between.

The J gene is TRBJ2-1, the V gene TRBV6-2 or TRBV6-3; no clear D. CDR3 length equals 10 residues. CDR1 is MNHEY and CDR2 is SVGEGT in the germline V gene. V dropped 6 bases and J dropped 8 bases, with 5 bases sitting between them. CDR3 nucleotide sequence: TGTGCCAGCAGGAGCTATGAGCAGTTCTTC. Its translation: CASRSYEQFF.

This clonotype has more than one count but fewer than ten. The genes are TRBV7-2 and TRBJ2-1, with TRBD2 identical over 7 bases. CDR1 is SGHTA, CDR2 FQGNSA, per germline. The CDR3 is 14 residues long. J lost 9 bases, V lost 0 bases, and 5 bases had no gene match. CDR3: CASSLARERGEQFF. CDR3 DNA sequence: TGTGCCAGCAGCTTAGCGCGGGAGCGGGGTGAGCAGTTCTTC.

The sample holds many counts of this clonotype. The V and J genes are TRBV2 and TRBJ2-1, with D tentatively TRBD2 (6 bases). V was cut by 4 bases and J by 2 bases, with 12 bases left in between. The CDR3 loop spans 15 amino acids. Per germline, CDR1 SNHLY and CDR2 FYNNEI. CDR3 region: CASSVRGNTYNEQFF. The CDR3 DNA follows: TGTGCCAGCAGTGTTCGGGGGAACACCTACAATGAGCAGTTCTTC.

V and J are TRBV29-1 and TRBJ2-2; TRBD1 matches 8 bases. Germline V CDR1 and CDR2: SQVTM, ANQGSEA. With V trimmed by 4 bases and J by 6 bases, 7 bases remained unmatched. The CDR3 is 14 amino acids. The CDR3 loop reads CSVVKGQVSGELFF. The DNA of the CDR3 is TGCAGCGTTGTTAAGGGACAGGTCTCCGGGGAGCTGTTTTTT.

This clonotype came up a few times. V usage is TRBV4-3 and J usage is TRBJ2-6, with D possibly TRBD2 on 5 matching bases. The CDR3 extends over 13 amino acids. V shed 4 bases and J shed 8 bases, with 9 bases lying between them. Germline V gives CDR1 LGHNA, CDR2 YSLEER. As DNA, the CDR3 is TGCGCCAGCAGCCCGGACTTGTCCAACGTCCTGACTTTC. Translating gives CASSPDLSNVLTF.

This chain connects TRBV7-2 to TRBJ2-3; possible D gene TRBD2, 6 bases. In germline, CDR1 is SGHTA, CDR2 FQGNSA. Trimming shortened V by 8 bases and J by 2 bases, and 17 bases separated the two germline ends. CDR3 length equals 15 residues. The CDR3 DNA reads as TGTGCCAGCGGACTCTCGGGAGTCCCCACAGATACGCAGTATTTT. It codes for CASGLSGVPTDTQYF.

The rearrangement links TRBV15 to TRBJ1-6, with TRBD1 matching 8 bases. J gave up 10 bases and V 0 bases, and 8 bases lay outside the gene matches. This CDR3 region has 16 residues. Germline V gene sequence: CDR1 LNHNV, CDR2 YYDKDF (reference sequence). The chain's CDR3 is CATSREAGGAGSPLHF. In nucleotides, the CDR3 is TGTGCCACCAGCAGAGAGGCAGGGGGCGCCGGGTCACCCCTCCACTTT. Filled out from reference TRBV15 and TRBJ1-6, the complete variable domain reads DAMVIQNPRYQVTQFGKPVTLSCSQTLNHNVMYWYQQKSSQAPKLLFHYYDKDFNNEADTPDNFQSRRPNTSFCFLDIRSPGLGDTAMYLCATSREAGGAGSPLHFGNGTRLTVT.

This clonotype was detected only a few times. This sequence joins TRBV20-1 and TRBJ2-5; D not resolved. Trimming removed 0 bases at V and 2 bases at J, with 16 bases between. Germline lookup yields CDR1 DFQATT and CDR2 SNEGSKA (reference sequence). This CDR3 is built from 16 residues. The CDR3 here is CSAREVPTASQETQYF. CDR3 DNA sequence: TGCAGTGCTAGAGAAGTACCCACAGCAAGTCAAGAGACCCAGTACTTC.

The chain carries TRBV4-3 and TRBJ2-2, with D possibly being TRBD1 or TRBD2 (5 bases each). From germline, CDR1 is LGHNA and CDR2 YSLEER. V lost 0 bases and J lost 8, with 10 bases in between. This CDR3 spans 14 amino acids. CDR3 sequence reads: CASSQERGVGELFF. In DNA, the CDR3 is TGCGCCAGCAGCCAAGAAAGAGGGGTTGGGGAGCTGTTTTTT.